The subject of this entry is one TCR beta chain. Antigen specificity is unknown. PCR was performed using 60 Vbeta and 13 Jbeta primers. Clones were sequenced by immunoSEQ multiplex PCR, and TCRdb holds only the in-frame ones, with some missing. The table includes some 160,000 clones, roughly 80% detected once. The data originate from a study of cytomegalovirus exposure and HLA in healthy donors. At the level of the study: Earlier, some 180 million T cells were analyzed, and about 120 million unique TCR beta sequences were found among them. Study-wide points: Per a prior analysis, the majority of TCR beta V segments were productive roughly 90% or roughly 30% of the time. The study designated 150 to 200 TCR beta chains cytomegalovirus-associated.

V lost 0 bases and J lost 4; bases outside the gene matches: 6. The germline V gene has CDR1 SGHNT and CDR2 YYREEE (reference sequence). This CDR3 comprises 18 residues. The specimen sequenced was PBMCs. This chain connects TRBV5-4 to TRBJ2-5; 16 nucleotides line up with TRBD2. This receptor was identified in a middle-aged woman in good health and CMV-seronegative. For the CDR3, the DNA is TGTGCCAGCAGCTTGGCCCCGGGACTAGCGGGAGGGGGAGAGACCCAGTACTTC. Its translation: CASSLAPGLAGGGETQYF.